Listed here are 25 T cell receptor beta chains from one sample, sequenced in a study of blood T cell repertoires in COVID-19. Clones were sequenced by immunoSEQ multiplex PCR, and TCRdb holds only the in-frame ones, with some missing. The sample carries some 150,000 clones, approximately 82% recorded once. Sample: PBMCs or T cells enriched from blood (not recorded which). The origin of the receptors is a man between 50 and 59 years old who had recovered from COVID-19.

This clone is a singleton in its sample. This rearrangement joins TRBV3-1 (or the pseudogene TRBV3-2) to TRBJ2-1, with TRBD1 matching 8 bases. Germline CDR1 reads LGHDT; CDR2 reads YNNKEL (reference sequence). Losses at the gene ends were 4 bases for V and 5 bases for J; bases not matched to a gene: 16. The CDR3 is made up of 18 amino acids. The CDR3 sequence is CASSRTGGPTLFHNEQFF. The CDR3 DNA follows: TGTGCCAGCAGCCGAACAGGGGGTCCAACTCTTTTCCACAATGAGCAGTTCTTC.

CDR3 protein: CASSSGGLYGYTF. The CDR3 DNA reads as TGTGCCAGCAGCTCAGGGGGCTTGTATGGCTACACCTTC. This chain joins TRBV6-4 and TRBJ1-2; TRBD1 matches at 8 bases. CDR1 and CDR2 from the germline V gene are MRHNA and SNTAGT. The CDR3 has 13 amino acids. Trimming removed 6 bases from V and 5 bases from J; junction bases left unmatched: 5.

The V call is TRBV6-2 or TRBV6-3, the J call TRBJ1-3; the D gene is possibly TRBD1 (6 bases). V was pared by 5 bases and J by 0 bases, with 11 bases between. This CDR3 spans 15 amino acids. The germline gives CDR1 MNHEY, CDR2 SVGEGT. CDR3 in DNA: TGTGCCAGCAGTGGGGGCACAGGCTCTGGAAACACCATATATTTT. Its translation is CASSGGTGSGNTIYF.

The V and J genes are TRBV29-1 and TRBJ2-7; no reliable D call. Germline V gene data show CDR1 as SQVTM and CDR2 as ANQGSEA. The CDR3 runs to 15 residues. The ends were cut back, 6 bases at V and 1 base at J, with 19 bases in the middle. The chain's CDR3 is CSVSFSSGRSYEQYF. CDR3 nucleotide sequence: TGCAGCGTGTCATTTTCCAGTGGCAGATCCTACGAGCAGTACTTC.

The chain joins TRBV6-5 to TRBJ1-5, with TRBD1 identical over 9 bases. This CDR3 region has 15 residues. Unmatched junction bases numbered 8, after V lost 4 bases and J lost 7 bases. Per germline, CDR1 MNHEY and CDR2 SVGAGI. In nucleotides, the CDR3 is TGTGCCAGCAGTTGGACAGGGGCCGCGCCCCAGCCCCAGCATTTT. Its protein is CASSWTGAAPQPQHF.

The rearrangement links TRBV10-3 to TRBJ1-2; D remains ambiguous. Germline values: CDR1 ENHRY, CDR2 SYGVKD. The CDR3 is 13 residues long. V was pared by 5 bases and J by 8 bases, with 15 bases between. The CDR3 nucleotides are TGTGCCATCAGTATTACGGGTCCTAGGGGCTACACCTTC. As protein: CAISITGPRGYTF.

The chain carries TRBV3-1 (or the pseudogene TRBV3-2) and TRBJ2-5; TRBD2 matches at 11 bases. This CDR3 is 15 amino acids long. The germline gives CDR1 LGHDT, CDR2 YNNKEL (reference sequence). The junction had 4 bases not matched to a gene; V was cut back by 0 bases and J by 7 bases. The CDR3 loop reads CASSQDITSGGTQYF. Here the CDR3 DNA reads TGTGCCAGCAGCCAAGATATAACTAGCGGGGGGACCCAGTACTTC.

The chain combines TRBV6-6 with TRBJ1-1; unclear D gene. Trimming removed 2 bases at V and 1 base at J, with 8 bases between. Germline V lookup: CDR1 MNHNY, CDR2 SVGAGI (reference sequence). The CDR3 spans 14 residues. CDR3 amino acids: CASSYERANTEAFF. DNA of the CDR3: TGTGCCAGCAGTTACGAGCGGGCGAACACTGAAGCTTTCTTT.

This rearrangement joins TRBV21-1 to TRBJ2-7; the table assigns TRBD1, which was not confirmed against the DNA. TRBV21-1 is given as a pseudogene. This CDR3 is 14 amino acids long. The CDR3, as DNA: TGTGCCAGCAGCTCCCCCTACTCATGGCAGGGTCAGTACTTC. Amino acids: CASSSPYSWQGQYF.

The rearrangement joins TRBV5-1 to TRBJ1-4, with a weak D call TRBD1 (6 bases). CDR3 size: 15 residues. Trimming stripped 4 bases from V and 1 base from J, with 11 bases between. Germline CDR1 is SGHRS and CDR2 is YFSETQ. The CDR3 coding sequence is TGCGCCAGCAGCCAGGGGAGAGGAACTAATGAAAAACTGTTTTTT. Its protein is CASSQGRGTNEKLFF.

The chain has TRBV6-5 and TRBJ1-5; 10 bases align to TRBD1. V lost 0 bases and J lost 7; bases outside the gene matches: 3. The CDR3 runs 15 residues. CDR1 and CDR2 (germline): MNHEY, SVGAGI. The DNA for the CDR3 is TGTGCCAGCAGTTACTCGTCGGGACAGGGGCAGCCCCAGCATTTT. Translating it yields CASSYSSGQGQPQHF.

This chain connects TRBV18 to TRBJ2-5; 8 positions agree with TRBD1. V dropped 5 bases and J dropped 5; count of bases not matched to a gene: 10. The CDR3 is 15 amino acids. Looked up from germline, CDR1 is KGHSH and CDR2 is LQKENI. CDR3 coding DNA: TGTGCCAGCTCAGATGGACAGGGCGCGCAGGAGACCCAGTACTTC. It specifies CASSDGQGAQETQYF.

V and J are TRBV19 and TRBJ1-3; D uncertain. Trimming pared 5 bases from V and 8 bases from J, leaving 22 bases between. This CDR3 is built from 16 residues. Looked up from germline, CDR1 is LNHDA and CDR2 is SQIVND (reference sequence). CDR3: CASSPRTAPGGYTIYF. As DNA, the CDR3 is TGTGCCAGTAGTCCCCGAACGGCCCCCGGAGGGTACACCATATATTTT.

J is TRBJ2-7 and V is TRBV2, with TRBD1 as a possible D gene (5 bases). Germline lookup yields CDR1 SNHLY and CDR2 FYNNEI. Trimming took off 2 bases at V and 0 bases at J, with 14 bases between the two ends. This CDR3 is 16 amino acids long. The chain's CDR3 is CASSEYAGIFSYEQYF. As DNA, the CDR3 is TGTGCCAGCAGTGAATACGCAGGGATTTTCTCCTACGAGCAGTACTTC.

The V call is TRBV6-5, the J call TRBJ1-1; D ambiguous. Germline-derived CDR1 and CDR2 are MNHEY and SVGAGI. CDR3 size: 11 residues. The germline V and J ends were trimmed by 8 bases and 0 bases, with 4 bases remaining between them. CDR3 nucleotides: TGTGCCAGCCTACTGAACACTGAAGCTTTCTTT. It codes for CASLLNTEAFF.

The chain is built from TRBV18 and TRBJ1-1; 9 bases map to TRBD1. This CDR3 spans 13 amino acids. Germline CDR1 is KGHSH and CDR2 is LQKENI. The V segment lost 7 bases and the J segment 4 bases; nucleotides outside the gene matches: 4. Here the CDR3 reads CASFTQGATEAFF. CDR3 bases: TGTGCCAGCTTTACACAGGGGGCCACTGAAGCTTTCTTT.

This chain uses TRBV19 with TRBJ1-2; TRBD1 matches 7 bases. CDR3 size: 14 residues. The ends lost 6 bases at V and 3 bases at J; junction bases unmatched: 7. CDR1 LNHDA and CDR2 SQIVND come from the germline V gene (reference sequence). The CDR3 nucleotides read TGTGCCAGTAGACAGGCGACAGGGCACTATGGCTACACCTTC. It translates to CASRQATGHYGYTF.

The sample holds one count of this clone. The V gene is TRBV5-6, the J gene TRBJ2-2, with D unresolved. V lost 6 bases and J lost 0, with 6 bases in between. From germline, CDR1 is SGHDT and CDR2 YYEEEE. The CDR3 extends over 13 amino acids. The CDR3 here is CASTSSNTGELFF. The CDR3 DNA follows: TGTGCCAGCACGTCGTCGAACACCGGGGAGCTGTTTTTT.

Only a few counts were recorded for this clone. The rearrangement links TRBV12-3 or TRBV12-4 to TRBJ1-4; TRBD1 agrees at 9 bases. The CDR3 extends over 12 amino acids. The trim removed 6 bases at V and 8 bases at J, leaving 1 base unmatched. The CDR3 loop is CASRDRGEKLFF. The CDR3 nucleotides are TGTGCCAGCAGGGACAGGGGCGAAAAACTGTTTTTT.

The chain carries TRBV7-3 and TRBJ2-3; 8 bases are shared with TRBD2. The CDR3 has 17 residues. Looked up from germline, CDR1 is SGHTA and CDR2 is FQGTGA. Trimming removed 2 bases from V and 5 bases from J; junction bases left unmatched: 12. In DNA form, the CDR3 reads TGTGCCAGCAGCTTATTGCCCGGGGGGGCACAAAGAGATACGCAGTATTTT. It encodes CASSLLPGGAQRDTQYF.

The V call is TRBV5-1, the J call TRBJ1-1; D is possibly TRBD1 (6 bases). Deletions cut 7 bases from V and 1 base from J, with 14 bases between. Germline V gene sequence: CDR1 SGHRS, CDR2 YFSETQ. The CDR3 spans 14 residues. The chain's CDR3 is CASVDRQANTEAFF. The CDR3 DNA reads TGCGCCAGCGTAGACCGACAGGCGAACACTGAAGCTTTCTTT.

The chain has TRBV6-5 and TRBJ2-7; the D gene is possibly TRBD1 (5 bases). The V and J ends lost 5 bases and 0 bases respectively, with 14 bases between them. There are 15 residues in the CDR3. Germline values: CDR1 MNHEY, CDR2 SVGAGI. This chain's CDR3 is CASSPDSVSSYEQYF. In DNA, the CDR3 is TGTGCCAGCAGTCCCGACAGCGTTAGCTCCTACGAGCAGTACTTC.

The genes are TRBV29-1 and TRBJ1-5; tentative D call: TRBD1 (6 bases). The germline CDR1 and CDR2 sequences are SQVTM and ANQGSEA. V dropped 7 bases and J dropped 2 bases, with 15 bases sitting between them. The length of the CDR3 is 14 residues. CDR3 residues: CSAQGGAGNQPQHF. CDR3 coding DNA: TGCAGCGCCCAAGGGGGGGCCGGCAATCAGCCCCAGCATTTT.

This clone was seen only a few times. The chain recombines TRBV4-2 with TRBJ2-7, with D possibly being TRBD1 (6 bases). The germline V and J ends were trimmed by 4 bases and 3 bases, with 19 bases remaining between them. CDR1 is LGHNA, CDR2 YNFKEQ, per germline. The CDR3 runs to 16 residues. In DNA, the CDR3 is TGTGCCAGCAGCCCACTACTAGTTGCAGGGGTCTACGAGCAGTACTTC. It yields the protein CASSPLLVAGVYEQYF.

The genes are TRBV9 and TRBJ1-2, with D hard to call. Germline loops: CDR1 SGDLS, CDR2 YYNGEE. The CDR3 consists of 15 residues. V lost 4 bases to trimming and J lost 2 bases, with 15 bases between them. The CDR3 region is CASSSRRDTNYGYTF. As DNA, the CDR3 is TGTGCCAGCAGCTCCCGGAGAGATACAAACTATGGCTACACCTTC. Full variable domain (outside the CDR3, taken from reference TRBV9 and TRBJ1-2): DSGVTQTPKHLITATGQRVTLRCSPRSGDLSVYWYQQSLDQGLQFLIQYYNGEERAKGNILERFSAQQFPDLHSELNLSSLELGDSALYFCASSSRRDTNYGYTFGSGTRLTVV.